This record looks at one T cell receptor (beta chain) sequence and its context. Patients with a history of autoimmune disease or on systemic immunosuppression were excluded. Clones were read by immunoSEQ multiplex PCR, and TCRdb kept only the in-frame ones, dropping some. The sample gives about 120,000 clones, just over 90% of which show up once; roughly 0.15% is in the top ten. These data are taken from a study of OX40 agonist ivuxolimab in advanced cancers. Background on the study: Dose-escalation patients' cancers were hepatocellular carcinoma, melanoma, renal cell or head and neck cancer.

Trimming removed 6 bases at V and 2 bases at J, with 11 bases between. The CDR3 runs to 14 residues. Germline CDR1 and CDR2: LNHDA and SQIVND (reference sequence). This TCR derives from an adult with an advanced solid tumor such as melanoma, head and neck, liver or kidney cancer. This rearrangement joins TRBV19 to TRBJ1-5; unclear D gene. The input for sequencing was CD4+ or CD8+ T cells sorted from blood, taken in a trial of the OX40 agonist ivuxolimab. CDR3 nucleotide sequence: TGTGCCAGTAGCCCCCTGGCGGGCAATCAGCCCCAGCATTTT. This sequence encodes CASSPLAGNQPQHF.